This T cell receptor (beta chain) is drawn from a study of T-cell memory formation after mild COVID-19. Turning to this clonotype: Its matching antigen is unknown.

Points from the study as a whole: From day 15 to 85, contracting clones were balanced between CD4 and CD8, whereas later expanders leaned toward CD4+. Some clones that responded turned up in pre-infection memory, which suggests that cross-reactive memory joined in.

From germline, CDR1 is LNHDA and CDR2 SQIVND (reference sequence). V gave up 6 bases and J gave up 0 bases, with 12 bases separating them. The CDR3 contains 15 residues. Employing constant-segment primers, 5'RACE generated TCR alpha and TCR beta cDNA libraries bearing sample barcodes and UMIs. TCRdb reprocessed the 5' RACE reads with MiXCR, giving one entry per CDR3 protein. The data hold 250,000 to 350,000 distinct CDR3 sequences, with approximately 19% observed a single time. This chain links TRBV19 with TRBJ1-5; maybe TRBD1 (6 bases). The sample comprised PBMCs or a T cell subset sorted from them (not recorded which). This clonotype originated in a man younger than 35 who had mild COVID-19 (a few samples of this study predate the infection). Cell type and time point are not known. In DNA, the CDR3 is TGTGCCAGTAGAGCCTACAGGGATAGCAATCAGCCCCAGCATTTT. Amino acids: CASRAYRDSNQPQHF.